This is a list of T cell receptor beta chains from one sample in a study of T cell changes during pregnancy in multiple sclerosis. Assay used: immunoSEQ multiplex PCR; TCRdb lists only in-frame clones, some missing. Among 88,000 or so clones listed, 92% were seen once. Sequencing used peripheral blood, obtained before pregnancy. The source of these receptors is a female donor with multiple sclerosis, enrolled in a pregnancy study. The CDR3 runs from the conserved cysteine through the conserved F or W. The order of the fields is clone size, V gene, J gene, D gene, CDR3 DNA, CDR3 protein. D genes are given only for firm matches. Size tells how often a clone was seen (once, few, many) or the class of an expanded clone, and some rows leave it out.

>once|TRBV7-2|TRBJ2-7|TRBD1
TGTGCCAGCAGCATCCAGGGGGCTGGTTCCTACGAGCAGTACTTC
CASSIQGAGSYEQYF
>-|TRBV18|TRBJ2-7|-
TGTGCCAGCTCGAGAGACAGGAGACTAAGCTACGAGCAGTACTTC
CASSRDRRLSYEQYF
>-|TRBV7-2|TRBJ1-3|TRBD1
TGTGCCAGCAGCCCCCGACAGGGATCTGGAAACACCATATATTTT
CASSPRQGSGNTIYF
>-|TRBV28|TRBJ2-3|TRBD2
TGTGCCAGCAGCTGGACTAGTGGTCGCACAGATACGCAGTATTTT
CASSWTSGRTDTQYF
>-|TRBV5-1|TRBJ2-7|TRBD1
TGCGCCAGCAGCTTGGTGACAGGGGGCTCCGAGCAGTACTTC
CASSLVTGGSEQYF
>-|TRBV29-1|TRBJ2-5|TRBD2
TGCAGCGCCCTGGGGAGGGACCAAGAGACCCAGTACTTC
CSALGRDQETQYF
>-|TRBV27|TRBJ1-2|TRBD1
TGTGCCAGCAGTACACAGGGGGCTCGGAACTATGGCTACACCTTC
CASSTQGARNYGYTF
>-|TRBV25-1|TRBJ1-2|-
TGTGCCAGCAGTGAAGTGGGGGGGGGCTACTATGGCTACACCTTC
CASSEVGGGYYGYTF
>-|TRBV5-1|TRBJ2-7|TRBD1
TGCGCCAGCAGCCACAACCGCCCCGGGACAGTGAGCAACGAGCAGTACTTC
CASSHNRPGTVSNEQYF
>-|TRBV5-6|TRBJ2-4|TRBD2
TGTGCCAGCAGCTTGGAAGGTAGCGGGATTGGATACATTCAGTACTTC
CASSLEGSGIGYIQYF
>-|TRBV4-2|TRBJ2-5|TRBD2
TGTGCCAGCAGCGTAGCGGGCCCCCGGACCCAGTACTTC
CASSVAGPRTQYF
>-|TRBV18|TRBJ2-3|TRBD2
TGTGCCAGCTCACCGTCTCAGGGGCTGGTAGCGGGAGGCACAGATACGCAGTATTTT
CASSPSQGLVAGGTDTQYF
>-|TRBV6-1|TRBJ2-2|TRBD1
TGTGCCAGCAGTGAGGGGACAGGGGGCGGCGGGGAGCTGTTTTTT
CASSEGTGGGGELFF
>-|TRBV19|TRBJ2-7|-
TGTGCCAGTAGTATGGACAAGACCTACGAGCAGTACTTC
CASSMDKTYEQYF
>once|TRBV7-8|TRBJ1-5|-
TGTGCCAGCAGCTTAGGGCGGGTGCGGGGCAATCAGCCCCAGCATTTT
CASSLGRVRGNQPQHF
>-|TRBV28|TRBJ1-1|TRBD1
TGTGCCAGCAGTTCCCGACCGACAGGGGCAGCTTTCTTT
CASSSRPTGAAFF
>-|TRBV7-9|TRBJ2-7|-
TGTGCCAGCAGCCCCTCGTTCCCCGGCGAGCAGTACTTC
CASSPSFPGEQYF
>-|TRBV6-5|TRBJ2-3|-
TGTGCCAGCAGCTCCCGTGGACAGACAACAGATACGCAGTATTTT
CASSSRGQTTDTQYF
>-|TRBV7-9|TRBJ2-1|-
TGTGCCAGCGAGGACAGTAATTACAATGAGCAGTTCTTC
CASEDSNYNEQFF
>-|TRBV27|TRBJ2-1|-
TGTGCCAGCAGTTTAACGGGGAACTCCTACAATGAGCAGTTCTTC
CASSLTGNSYNEQFF
>-|TRBV28|TRBJ1-5|-
TGTGCCAGCACCCACCCCGGGAATAGCAATCAGCCCCAGCATTTT
CASTHPGNSNQPQHF
>-|TRBV9|TRBJ1-3|-
TGTGCCAGCAGCGTAGGAGGCAGCTCTGGAAACACCATATATTTT
CASSVGGSSGNTIYF
>-|TRBV6-4|TRBJ2-1|TRBD2
TGTGCCAGCAGTGACTTTAGGACTAGCGGGAGGTTTTACAATGAGCAGTTCTTC
CASSDFRTSGRFYNEQFF
>-|TRBV25-1|TRBJ2-5|TRBD1
TGTGCCAGCACGGGACAGCCGGATGAAGAGACCCAGTACTTC
CASTGQPDEETQYF
>-|TRBV4-3|TRBJ2-3|TRBD1
TGCGCCAGCAGCCAAAAAGCCCCGACAGGGGCTAACACAGATACGCAGTATTTT
CASSQKAPTGANTDTQYF
>-|TRBV15|TRBJ2-7|-
TGTGCCACCAGCAGAGATGCGGCCAGGGGCGACGAGCAGTACTTC
CATSRDAARGDEQYF
>-|TRBV2|TRBJ2-7|TRBD1
TGTGCCAGCAGTTCGTCCCTAGGGACAGGAGTAGGCTACGAGCAGTACTTC
CASSSSLGTGVGYEQYF
>-|TRBV7-8|TRBJ2-3|-
TGTGCCAGCAGCTTAGAGGTGGGAGCGGGAGATACGCAGTATTTT
CASSLEVGAGDTQYF
>-|TRBV27|TRBJ2-7|-
TGTGCCAGCAGTTTATCGGGGGCTTCCTACGAGCAGTACTTC
CASSLSGASYEQYF
>-|TRBV2|TRBJ1-1|-
TGTGCCAGCAGTTACGCGGGGCAACGCACTGAAGCTTTCTTT
CASSYAGQRTEAFF
>-|TRBV7-2|TRBJ2-2|TRBD2
TGTGCCAGCAGTCCTACTCCGGGGGGACTCGGGGAGCTGTTTTTT
CASSPTPGGLGELFF
>-|TRBV14|TRBJ2-3|TRBD1
TGTGCCAGCAGCGTGGGACACACAGGGGGATCCCGGAGGTATTTT
CASSVGHTGGSRRYF
>-|TRBV27|TRBJ2-7|TRBD1
TGTGCCAGCAGTCGGGACAGGGGGCAGGGATCGTGGGAGTACTTC
CASSRDRGQGSWEYF
>-|TRBV11-2|TRBJ2-7|TRBD1
TGTGCCAGCAGCTTCTTCGGGACAGACTCCGAGCAGTACTTC
CASSFFGTDSEQYF
>-|TRBV5-4|TRBJ2-1|-
TGTGCCAGCAGCTTGACGAGCGAGATCAATGAGCAGTTCTTC
CASSLTSEINEQFF
>-|TRBV6-7|TRBJ2-5|-
TGTGCCAGCAGTCCTTCTATTGAAGAGACCCAGTACTTC
CASSPSIEETQYF
>-|TRBV28|TRBJ2-1|-
TGTGCCAGCAGTTTCTGGCTCCATGAGCAGTTCTTC
CASSFWLHEQFF